This TCR beta chain was identified during a study of CD8 T cells in ankylosing spondylitis. With molecular barcodes, quantitative 5'-RACE was used to make the TCR beta libraries. From the 5' RACE reads, TCRdb called clonotypes with MiXCR, one entry per CDR3 protein. The table lists approximately 250,000 distinct CDR3 sequences, 20% to 30% of them singletons, with over 0.55% in the top ten. CDR1 is DFQATT, CDR2 SNEGSKA, per germline (reference sequence). Trimming at V came to 0 bases and at J to 6 bases, leaving 8 bases not matched to a gene. This CDR3 is built from 17 residues. This clonotype was recorded many times. What it binds is unknown. Study outcomes and limitations: With a CD8+ phenotype, disease-linked clones were relatively rare in peripheral blood. Under 10 highly homologous variants formed a TCR beta motif that appeared characteristic of ankylosing spondylitis blood. Clones linked to disease were reported to show significant enrichment in matched ankylosing spondylitis synovial fluid.

The sequencing sample was made of blood, either unsorted or a sorted T cell fraction (not recorded which). The sequence was collected from a male donor with ankylosing spondylitis or in good health (not recorded which). This rearrangement joins TRBV20-1 to TRBJ1-6; 10 bases match TRBD1. CDR3 sequence (DNA): TGCAGTGCTAGAGATTCAAGACAGGGGGCGAGTAATTCACCCCTCCACTTT. Amino acid sequence: CSARDSRQGASNSPLHF.